The 30 T cell receptor beta chains below all came from one sample that was sequenced in a study of patients and donors after allogeneic stem cell transplantation. TCRdb re-called the RT-PCR reads through MiXCR, storing one row per CDR3 protein. The sample lists around 200,000 distinct CDR3 sequences, around two fifths occurring once. The sample consisted of blood, either unsorted or a sorted T cell fraction (not recorded which). The receptors derive from a human donor who was either an allogeneic HSCT recipient or a stem cell or donor lymphocyte infusion donor (not recorded which). It is not recorded whose cells these are; they may come from a transplant donor.

In its sample, this clonotype was seen a few times. The V and J genes are TRBV18 and TRBJ1-1, with D possibly TRBD1 on 6 matching bases. CDR3 length equals 15 residues. V lost 3 bases and J lost 6, with 17 bases in between. Germline V lookup: CDR1 KGHSH, CDR2 LQKENI. Here the CDR3 DNA reads TGTGCCAGCTCACCGATGACCGACAGGAAAGCTGAAGCTTTCTTT. This encodes CASSPMTDRKAEAFF.

This clonotype has only a few counts. This chain uses TRBV20-1 with TRBJ1-1, with D perhaps matching TRBD1 (6 bases). Between the trimmed V and J ends, which lost 4 bases and 4 bases, there was a span of 16 bases. The CDR3 spans 14 residues. Per germline, CDR1 DFQATT and CDR2 SNEGSKA (reference sequence). The CDR3 nucleotides read TGCAGTGCTACCCGGACAGCTCTGGGCACTGAAGCTTTCTTT. Encoded protein: CSATRTALGTEAFF.

The chain joins TRBV7-9 to TRBJ2-2; unclear D gene. CDR1 SEHNR and CDR2 FQNEAQ come from the germline V gene (reference sequence). The CDR3 sequence is 10 residues long. Trimming took off 7 bases at V and 7 bases at J, with 4 bases between the two ends. The CDR3 region is CASKYGELFF. The CDR3 DNA is TGTGCCAGCAAGTACGGGGAGCTGTTTTTT.

The chain carries TRBV15 and TRBJ2-5; 7 bases map to TRBD2. This CDR3 contains 16 residues. V lost 0 bases, J lost 7 bases, and 11 bases stayed unmatched. Germline V gene lookup returns CDR1 LNHNV and CDR2 YYDKDF (reference sequence). The CDR3 bases are TGTGCCACCAGCAGAGATCCCCCGACTAGCCCCGGGACCCAGTACTTC. Translating gives CATSRDPPTSPGTQYF.

V gene TRBV4-3 combines with J gene TRBJ2-7; D possibly matches TRBD1 or TRBD2 (6 bases each). Germline values: CDR1 LGHNA, CDR2 YSLEER. Between the trimmed V and J ends, which lost 0 bases and 4 bases, there was a span of 13 bases. This CDR3 has 15 residues. CDR3 in DNA: TGCGCCAGCAGCCAAGATTTGGGGGGCGCTTACGAGCAGTACTTC. Translating gives CASSQDLGGAYEQYF.

There are a few counts of this clonotype. The chain couples TRBV6-6 to TRBJ1-2; no reliable D call. CDR1 is MNHNY, CDR2 SVGAGI, per germline (reference sequence). This CDR3 has 14 amino acids. V lost 2 bases, J lost 7 bases, and 14 bases lay in between. CDR3 nucleotide sequence: TGTGCCAGCAGTTACCTAACTTCGGGTCTTGGCTACACCTTC. Protein: CASSYLTSGLGYTF.

The table lists this clonotype with a few counts. V usage is TRBV10-3 and J usage is TRBJ1-2; 8 bases fit TRBD1. This CDR3 has 12 residues. Germline V CDR1 and CDR2: ENHRY, SYGVKD. J gave up 10 bases and V 8 bases, and 9 bases lay outside the gene matches. DNA of the CDR3: TGTGCCATCCTTAAGGACAGGGTTTACTACACCTTC. Encoded protein: CAILKDRVYYTF.

The sample holds one count of this clonotype. The CDR3: CASSQVRTGAHYGYTF. Written as DNA, the CDR3 is TGTGCCAGCAGTCAAGTTCGGACAGGGGCTCACTATGGCTACACCTTC. The chain carries TRBV6-5 and TRBJ1-2; TRBD1 agrees at 9 bases. Germline V gene lookup returns CDR1 MNHEY and CDR2 SVGAGI. V trimming: 5 bases; J trimming: 3 bases; junction bases outside the gene matches: 10. This CDR3 is built from 16 residues.

This rearrangement joins TRBV6-9 to TRBJ2-5; TRBD1 matches 7 bases. V shed 5 bases and J 0 bases; nucleotides not matched to a gene: 3. CDR1 and CDR2 (germline): MNHGY, SVAAGI. The CDR3 is 14 amino acids. CDR3: CASSIGTDQETQYF. CDR3 nucleotides: TGTGCCAGCAGTATCGGGACAGACCAAGAGACCCAGTACTTC.

This sequence joins TRBV5-1 and TRBJ2-7, with 12 bases matching TRBD1. CDR1 and CDR2 (germline): SGHRS, YFSETQ. The V and J ends lost 4 bases and 6 bases, in that order; junction bases with no gene match: 8. This CDR3 spans 15 amino acids. CDR3 residues: CASSSPGQGASEQYF. The CDR3 nucleotides read TGCGCCAGCAGCAGTCCGGGACAGGGGGCGTCCGAGCAGTACTTC.

The chain links TRBV28 to TRBJ1-4; weak D call: TRBD1 (6 bases). Germline V gene lookup returns CDR1 MDHEN and CDR2 SYDVKM. Trimming removed 7 bases at V and 6 bases at J, with 21 bases between. The CDR3 extends over 16 amino acids. This chain's CDR3 is CASTSRGQGPYEKLFF. In DNA form, the CDR3 reads TGTGCCAGCACCTCACGGGGGCAGGGCCCTTATGAAAAACTGTTTTTT.

This chain connects TRBV19 to TRBJ1-2; D not resolved. This CDR3 is 13 amino acids long. From germline, CDR1 is LNHDA and CDR2 SQIVND (reference sequence). Deletions cut 8 bases from V and 2 bases from J, with 12 bases between. The CDR3 DNA is TGTGCCAGTCGGATAAAAGCGAACTATGGCTACACCTTC. Residues: CASRIKANYGYTF.

This clonotype has a handful of counts. The V call is TRBV20-1, the J call TRBJ1-1; D gene unclear. V was pared by 5 bases and J by 1 base, with 17 bases between. Germline V gives CDR1 DFQATT, CDR2 SNEGSKA (reference sequence). CDR3 length equals 15 residues. As DNA, the CDR3 is TGCAGTGCTTCTCCGCCTACGGGAGGGAACACTGAAGCTTTCTTT. It is translated as CSASPPTGGNTEAFF.

This clonotype was recorded many times. The rearrangement uses TRBV6-6 and TRBJ1-5, with 8 positions matching TRBD1. Germline lookup yields CDR1 MNHNY and CDR2 SVGAGI (reference sequence). CDR3 size: 15 residues. The ends lost 0 bases at V and 4 bases at J; junction bases unmatched: 2. The CDR3 nucleotides are TGTGCCAGCAGTTACTCGGACAGGGATAATCAGCCCCAGCATTTT. Amino acids: CASSYSDRDNQPQHF.

This rearrangement joins TRBV5-5 to TRBJ1-4; D may be TRBD1 (5 bases). Germline values: CDR1 SGHKS, CDR2 YYEKEE (reference sequence). Deletions cut 6 bases from V and 8 bases from J, with 17 bases between. The CDR3 has 14 residues. For the CDR3, the DNA is TGTGCCAGCACCCCCGGGACCGAGACCGAAAAACTGTTTTTT. This sequence encodes CASTPGTETEKLFF.

The rearrangement uses TRBV5-1 and TRBJ2-3; D is perhaps TRBD1 (6 bases). The CDR3 totals 15 residues. Germline V gene lookup returns CDR1 SGHRS and CDR2 YFSETQ. V shed 0 bases and J shed 2 bases, with 10 bases lying between them. The CDR3 sequence is CASSLGDRTTDTQYF. The CDR3 DNA sequence: TGCGCCAGCAGCTTGGGAGACAGGACCACAGATACGCAGTATTTT.

The genes are TRBV20-1 and TRBJ1-3, with D unclear. The ends were cut back, 3 bases at V and 10 bases at J, with 13 bases in the middle. The CDR3 spans 12 residues. Germline values: CDR1 DFQATT, CDR2 SNEGSKA (reference sequence). This CDR3 is CSARDRQRTIYF. The DNA of the CDR3 is TGCAGTGCTAGGGACCGCCAGAGAACCATATATTTT.

The rearrangement links TRBV7-9 to TRBJ2-7; TRBD2 is a possible D gene (5 bases). This CDR3 region has 15 residues. V was shortened by 0 bases and J by 2 bases, with 11 bases between the two germline ends. Germline V gene lookup returns CDR1 SEHNR and CDR2 FQNEAQ (reference sequence). CDR3 in amino acids: CASSLARWETYEQYF. In nucleotides, the CDR3 is TGTGCCAGCAGCTTAGCTAGGTGGGAGACCTACGAGCAGTACTTC. The whole variable domain, remainder taken from reference TRBV7-9 and TRBJ2-7, is DTGVSQNPRHKITKRGQNVTFRCDPISEHNRLYWYRQTLGQGPEFLTYFQNEAQLEKSRLLSDRFSAERPKGSFSTLEIQRTEQGDSAMYLCASSLARWETYEQYFGPGTRLTVT.

The chain carries TRBV28 and TRBJ1-6; TRBD1 aligns across 8 bases. J was trimmed by 10 bases and V by 5 bases; bases with no gene match: 10. The V gene's germline CDR1 is MDHEN and CDR2 SYDVKM. The CDR3 totals 15 residues. The CDR3 nucleotides read TGTGCCAGCAGTGTCCTACAGGGGGTTAGGTCACCCCTCCACTTT. Translated: CASSVLQGVRSPLHF.

The rearrangement joins TRBV20-1 to TRBJ2-7; possible D gene TRBD1, 6 bases. Trimming pared 3 bases from V and 3 bases from J, leaving 18 bases between. The germline V gene has CDR1 DFQATT and CDR2 SNEGSKA (reference sequence). The CDR3 consists of 15 residues. The DNA for the CDR3 is TGCAGTGCTAGGGCCCGCGAGGGGGTGGACTACGAGCAGTACTTC. Amino acids: CSARAREGVDYEQYF.

CDR3 amino acids: CASRDRGNSLGSPLHF. Here the CDR3 DNA reads TGTGCCAGCAGGGACAGGGGAAATTCATTAGGATCACCCCTCCACTTT. V usage is TRBV27 and J usage is TRBJ1-6; 9 nucleotides line up with TRBD1. Germline V lookup: CDR1 MNHEY, CDR2 SMNVEV (reference sequence). With V trimmed by 6 bases and J by 10 bases, 13 bases remained unmatched. The CDR3 loop spans 16 amino acids.

V and J are TRBV5-6 and TRBJ1-2; D might be TRBD1 (6 bases). CDR1 and CDR2 (germline): SGHDT, YYEEEE. The CDR3 length is 15 residues. V was pared by 1 base and J by 8 bases, with 18 bases between. In DNA form, the CDR3 reads TGTGCCAGCAGCTTGCCAAGGACAGATATCGCCGGCTACACCTTC. It codes for CASSLPRTDIAGYTF.

J is TRBJ1-3 and V is TRBV25-1; D may be TRBD1 (6 bases). Germline CDR1 reads MGHDK; CDR2 reads SYGVNS. The CDR3 totals 17 residues. Trimming cost V 5 bases and J 0 bases, with 17 bases left between them. The CDR3 region has the DNA TGTGCCAGCAGTACTTTGACAGGTCCCCTCTCTGGAAACACCATATATTTT. Translating it yields CASSTLTGPLSGNTIYF.

The chain uses TRBV15 and TRBJ2-4, with 10 bases fitting TRBD1. With 0 bases clipped from V and 3 bases from J, the junction kept 2 bases outside the gene matches. CDR1 is LNHNV and CDR2 is YYDKDF in the germline V gene (reference sequence). CDR3 length equals 16 residues. CDR3 in amino acids: CATSRDWDRGKNIQYF. The DNA of the CDR3 is TGTGCCACCAGCAGAGATTGGGACAGGGGCAAAAACATTCAGTACTTC.

This clonotype was counted between two and nine times. V usage is TRBV4-1 and J usage is TRBJ1-5, with unresolved D. The ends were cut back, 0 bases at V and 1 base at J, with 10 bases in the middle. The CDR3 length is 16 residues. CDR1 is MGHRA, CDR2 YSYEKL, per germline. The CDR3 nucleotides read TGCGCCAGCAGCCAAGACGCAGCCCCCAGCAATCAGCCCCAGCATTTT. This translates into CASSQDAAPSNQPQHF.

This chain connects TRBV12-3 or TRBV12-4 to TRBJ1-2; D is perhaps TRBD1 (5 bases). The V end lost 8 bases, the J end lost 3 bases, and 16 bases lay between the germline ends. This CDR3 contains 14 residues. For the CDR3, the DNA is TGTGCCAGCCGTCCCCACAGGCGTGACTATGGCTACACCTTC. Translating it yields CASRPHRRDYGYTF.

The chain joins TRBV5-1 to TRBJ1-1; D is perhaps TRBD1 (6 bases). The germline gives CDR1 SGHRS, CDR2 YFSETQ. This CDR3 contains 14 residues. V lost 0 bases and J lost 11, with 17 bases in between. CDR3: CASSLGPIQGMAFF. Written as DNA, the CDR3 is TGCGCCAGCAGCTTGGGACCAATACAGGGCATGGCTTTCTTT.

The V and J genes are TRBV20-1 and TRBJ1-3; TRBD1 is a possible D gene (6 bases). Trimming pared 3 bases from V and 3 bases from J, leaving 9 bases between. CDR1 DFQATT and CDR2 SNEGSKA come from the germline V gene (reference sequence). The CDR3 covers 13 residues. CDR3 in amino acids: CSARGTIGNTIYF. CDR3 DNA: TGCAGTGCTAGGGGGACAATTGGAAACACCATATATTTT.

The genes are TRBV4-3 and TRBJ1-3; unclear D gene. Trimming stripped 1 base from V and 9 bases from J, with 13 bases between. The CDR3 contains 14 residues. Germline V CDR1 and CDR2: LGHNA, YSLEER. CDR3 in DNA: TGCGCCAGCAGCCAAGTGGGAGTCCGGGGCACCATATATTTT. Translating it yields CASSQVGVRGTIYF.

This CDR3 is CASRRVRGTNEKLFF. The CDR3 coding sequence is TGTGCCAGCAGGCGGGTCCGTGGGACTAATGAAAAACTGTTTTTT. The chain recombines TRBV6-1 with TRBJ1-4, with D unclear. There are 15 residues in the CDR3. The V and J ends lost 6 bases and 2 bases respectively, with 13 bases between them. CDR1 is MNHNS, CDR2 SASEGT, per germline.